What follows is one TCR beta chain and its context. The antigen is unknown. This sample is drawn from a study of T-cell memory formation after mild COVID-19. Across the whole study: The study found TCR clusters largely donor specific.

TCRdb ran MiXCR on the 5' RACE reads and lists one entry per CDR3 protein. The sample contains around 310,000 distinct CDR3 sequences, 20% to 25% of which appear only once. Whole-study results and caveats: Contracting clones from day 15 to 85 showed balanced CD4/CD8; later expanders favored CD4+. For contracting clones, CD4+ ones sat mainly in CM and EM, CD8+ in EMRA. Memory sampled before infection contained some responding clones, suggesting cross-reactive memory joined.

The V gene end was trimmed by 0 bases and the J gene end by 8 bases; junction bases not matched to a gene: 8. The CDR3 runs 15 residues. CDR1 is SGHRS and CDR2 is YFSETQ in the germline V gene. This TCR came from a man younger than 35 who had mild COVID-19 (a few samples of this study predate the infection). Cell type and time point are not known. The sequenced material came from PBMCs or a T cell subset sorted from them (not recorded which). The genes are TRBV5-1 and TRBJ2-4; 7 nucleotides match TRBD1. CDR3 loop: CASSLGTGHRDIQYF. The CDR3 region has the DNA TGCGCCAGCAGCTTGGGGACAGGTCACAGGGACATTCAGTACTTC.